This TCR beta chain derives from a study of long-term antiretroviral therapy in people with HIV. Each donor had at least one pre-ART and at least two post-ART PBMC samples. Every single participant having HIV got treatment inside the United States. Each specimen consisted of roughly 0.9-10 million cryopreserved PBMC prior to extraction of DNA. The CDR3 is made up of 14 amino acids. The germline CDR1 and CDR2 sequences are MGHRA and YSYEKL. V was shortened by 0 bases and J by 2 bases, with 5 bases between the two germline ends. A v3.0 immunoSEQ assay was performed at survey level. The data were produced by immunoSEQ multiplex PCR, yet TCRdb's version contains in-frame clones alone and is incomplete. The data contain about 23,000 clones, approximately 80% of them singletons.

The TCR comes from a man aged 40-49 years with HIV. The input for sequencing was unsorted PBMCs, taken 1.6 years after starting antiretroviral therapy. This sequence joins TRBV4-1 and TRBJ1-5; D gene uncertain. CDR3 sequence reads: CASSQDVGNQPQHF. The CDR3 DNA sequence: TGCGCCAGCAGCCAAGATGTGGGCAATCAGCCCCAGCATTTT.